This T cell receptor beta chain originates from a study of shared clonotypes between healthy human individuals. Study context: Those who served as donors were a couple of women and a few men between the ages of 18 and 49.

Deep was the level used in running the assay. Authors' processing steps: Junction-only sequences without quality scores were provided by ImmunoSEQ, so filtering was different. Sequencing used immunoSEQ multiplex PCR; TCRdb keeps in-frame clones, though not all of them. That table furnishes V, J and clone size, whereas the DNA furnished D and trimming. The top ten hold over 10% of the sample, which has 400,000 to 500,000 clones, 76% seen once. The germline V gene encodes CDR1 LNHDA and CDR2 SQIVND (reference sequence). Between the trimmed V and J ends, which lost 3 bases and 5 bases, there was a span of 19 bases. The CDR3 contains 17 residues. Every one of the donors was a Caucasian adult that lived in Nashville, Tennessee.

The sequence was collected from a woman in her forties in good health. Some clones in this sample may be carry-over from other donors' samples. The chain has TRBV19 and TRBJ1-4; D unclear. Sequenced sample: PBMCs. The CDR3 here is CASSIGRPGHENEKLFF. The CDR3 region has the DNA TGTGCCAGTAGTATCGGGCGGCCGGGCCACGAGAATGAAAAACTGTTTTTT.